A single sample is the source of the 9 T cell receptor beta chains below, sequenced in a study of blood T cells in healthy people across ages. With a J-beta primer mix and a sample-barcoded 5' primer, a second PCR ran about 6 to 11 cycles. One entry per CDR3 protein results from TCRdb running MiXCR on the 5' RACE reads. The data contain about 570,000 distinct CDR3 sequences, about 25% of them singletons. Source material: blood. These receptors came from a woman in her seventies in good health.

The chain is built from TRBV4-3 and TRBJ2-1; 16 nucleotides line up with TRBD2. Losses at the gene ends were 4 bases for V and 1 base for J; bases not matched to a gene: 4. The CDR3 is 18 amino acids. Looked up from germline, CDR1 is LGHNA and CDR2 is YSLEER. The CDR3 sequence: CASSRTGLAGGSYNEQFF. Here the CDR3 DNA reads TGCGCCAGCAGCCGGACGGGACTAGCGGGGGGGTCCTACAATGAGCAGTTCTTC.

The CDR3 region is CAISLYQETQYF. The CDR3 DNA is TGTGCCATCAGTTTATATCAAGAGACCCAGTACTTC. The chain links TRBV10-3 to TRBJ2-5; D is undetermined. CDR3 length equals 12 residues. Germline V gene lookup returns CDR1 ENHRY and CDR2 SYGVKD. V was clipped by 5 bases and J by 2 bases, with 6 bases between them.

CDR3 DNA sequence: TGCAGTGCTAGAGGGAAGGGGAGCCAAAATTCACCCCTCCACTTT. Translation gives CSARGKGSQNSPLHF. This rearrangement joins TRBV20-1 to TRBJ1-6; a possible D gene is TRBD1 (5 bases). Germline V CDR1 and CDR2: DFQATT, SNEGSKA (reference sequence). V lost 1 base and J 7 bases, leaving 14 bases between the germline ends. The CDR3 covers 15 residues.

This clonotype has only a few counts. CDR3 region: CSAADSTDTQYF. Here the CDR3 DNA reads TGCAGCGCCGCGGACAGCACAGATACGCAGTATTTT. The V and J genes are TRBV29-1 and TRBJ2-3; D uncertain. CDR1 is SQVTM and CDR2 is ANQGSEA in the germline V gene. CDR3 length: 12 residues. The ends were cut back, 7 bases at V and 0 bases at J, with 8 bases in the middle.

V gene TRBV29-1 combines with J gene TRBJ1-6, with D possibly being TRBD1 (6 bases). The germline CDR1 and CDR2 sequences are SQVTM and ANQGSEA. This CDR3 spans 13 amino acids. V lost 6 bases to trimming and J lost 6 bases, with 12 bases between them. The CDR3 DNA is TGCAGCGTCCTGAAGGACAGTAATTCACCCCTCCACTTT. It specifies CSVLKDSNSPLHF.

This clonotype was seen only once. The chain employs TRBV6-1 and TRBJ2-7, with 8 bases fitting TRBD1. Germline CDR1 is MNHNS and CDR2 is SASEGT. The CDR3 is made up of 14 amino acids. V was clipped by 1 base and J by 5 bases; unmatched bases: 4. The CDR3 DNA reads as TGTGCCAGCAGTGAAGGGACAGGGCTGAACGAGCAGTACTTC. Its translation is CASSEGTGLNEQYF.

The chain couples TRBV5-1 to TRBJ2-1; 10 bases map to TRBD2. The CDR3 covers 16 residues. In germline, CDR1 is SGHRS, CDR2 YFSETQ. The J segment lost 7 bases and the V segment lost 1 base, leaving 8 bases of the junction unmatched. The CDR3 loop reads CASSLIQRGGTNEQFF. In DNA, the CDR3 is TGCGCCAGCAGCTTGATTCAGCGGGGGGGCACAAATGAGCAGTTCTTC.

This clonotype was observed at least ten times. This chain joins TRBV12-3 or TRBV12-4 and TRBJ2-4; D is uncertain. CDR3 length equals 12 residues. V lost 3 bases and J lost 9, with 9 bases in between. CDR3 in DNA: TGTGCCAGCAGTTTGCATGAGGCCATTCAGTACTTC. Its protein is CASSLHEAIQYF.

The rearrangement uses TRBV20-1 and TRBJ2-3; a weak D match, TRBD2 (7 bases). This CDR3 has 17 residues. CDR1 and CDR2 from the germline V gene are DFQATT and SNEGSKA (reference sequence). The ends were cut back, 6 bases at V and 1 base at J, with 23 bases in the middle. The CDR3 DNA sequence: TGCAGTGCCACACGTCTTTCAGGGGAGGGAGGCACAGATACGCAGTATTTT. The encoded protein is CSATRLSGEGGTDTQYF.